This TCR beta chain was captured in a study of CD8 T cells in ankylosing spondylitis. Study observations and caveats: Researchers report that disease-linked clones proved CD8+ and relatively rare in peripheral blood. Some of the motif variants had earlier been found in reactive arthritis patients' fluid and blood. A motif of 7 to 9 highly homologous TCR beta variants was seen as apparently characteristic of ankylosing spondylitis blood.

CDR1 and CDR2 (germline): SGHDT, YYEEEE. V was clipped by 4 bases and J by 6 bases; unmatched bases: 17. The CDR3 totals 17 residues. A quantitative 5'-RACE method, one with molecular barcodes, was used to make TCR beta libraries. TCRdb re-called the 5' RACE reads with MiXCR, one entry per CDR3 protein. The sample lists fewer than 500,000 distinct CDR3 sequences, 20% to 30% occurring once. This clonotype appeared many times. Its antigen is unidentified. The clonotype originates from a male donor with ankylosing spondylitis. The gene calls are TRBV5-6 and TRBJ2-5; TRBD1 matches 8 bases. Material: blood, either unsorted or a sorted T cell fraction (not recorded which). The CDR3: CASSPPGTGLEKKTQYF. Written as DNA, the CDR3 is TGTGCCAGCAGCCCCCCTGGGACAGGACTCGAAAAAAAGACCCAGTACTTC.